The clone carrying this T cell receptor (beta chain) was counted at least ten times. Its target is not known. The data were taken from a study of Graves' ophthalmopathy and Graves' hyperthyroidism. J lost 3 bases, V lost 5 bases, and 9 bases had no gene match. This CDR3 spans 15 amino acids. The germline gives CDR1 MNHNS, CDR2 SASEGT. RNA served as the template for amplifying TCR beta CDR3 regions. After a first-round RT-PCR with HTBI primers, a second-round multiplex PCR was run. TCRdb used MiXCR to reprocess the multiplex PCR reads, holding one entry per CDR3 protein. Seen here are approximately 460,000 distinct CDR3 sequences, approximately 15% observed once, and the top ten hold roughly 9.8%. Study results and caveats: Most expanded thyroid clonotypes above 0.001 frequency also appeared in blood.

Ophthalmopathy-affected donors exhibited moderate-to-severe activity, CAS ≥3, NOSPECS ≥4, and duration under 3 months. The sequencing sample was made of blood. The chain combines TRBV6-1 with TRBJ2-7; TRBD1 aligns across 8 bases. The clonotype originates from a woman in her twenties or thirties with Graves' ophthalmopathy. For the CDR3, the DNA is TGTGCCAGCAGTCGAACCAGACAGGGGAACTACGAGCAGTACTTC. This encodes CASSRTRQGNYEQYF.